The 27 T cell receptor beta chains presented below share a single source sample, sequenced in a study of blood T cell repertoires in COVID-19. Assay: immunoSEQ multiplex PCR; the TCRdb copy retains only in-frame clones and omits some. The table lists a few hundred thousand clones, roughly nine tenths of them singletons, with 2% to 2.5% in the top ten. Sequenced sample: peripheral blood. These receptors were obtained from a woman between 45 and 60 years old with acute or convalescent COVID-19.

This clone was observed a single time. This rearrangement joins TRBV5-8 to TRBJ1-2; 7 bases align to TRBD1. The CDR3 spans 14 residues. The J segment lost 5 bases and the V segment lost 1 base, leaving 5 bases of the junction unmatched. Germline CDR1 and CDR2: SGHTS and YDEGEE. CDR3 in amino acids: CASSLQGGRYGYTF. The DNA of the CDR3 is TGTGCCAGCAGCTTGCAGGGGGGCCGTTATGGCTACACCTTC.

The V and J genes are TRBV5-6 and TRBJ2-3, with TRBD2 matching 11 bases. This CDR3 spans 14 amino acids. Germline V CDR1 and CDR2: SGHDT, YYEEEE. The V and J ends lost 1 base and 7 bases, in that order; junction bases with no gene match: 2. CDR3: CASSLSSGGHTQYF. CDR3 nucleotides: TGTGCCAGCAGCTTGTCTAGCGGGGGGCATACGCAGTATTTT. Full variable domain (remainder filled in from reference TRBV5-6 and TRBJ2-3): DAGVTQSPTHLIKTRGQQVTLRCSPKSGHDTVSWYQQALGQGPQFIFQYYEEEERQRGNFPDRFSGHQFPNYSSELNVNALLLGDSALYLCASSLSSGGHTQYFGPGTRLTVL.

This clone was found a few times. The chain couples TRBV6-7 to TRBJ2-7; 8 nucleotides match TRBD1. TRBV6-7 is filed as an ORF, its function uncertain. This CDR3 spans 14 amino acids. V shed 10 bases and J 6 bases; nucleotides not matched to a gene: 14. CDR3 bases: TGTGCCAACTCTTTCCCAGGGGGCGCGTCCGAGCAGTACTTC. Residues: CANSFPGGASEQYF.

DNA of the CDR3: TGTGCCAGCAGCCAAGGCACAGTGACCTACGAGCAGTACTTC. Its protein is CASSQGTVTYEQYF. The gene calls are TRBV3-1 (or the pseudogene TRBV3-2) and TRBJ2-7, with no clear D. Trimming removed 1 base from V and 2 bases from J, with 9 bases in between. Germline-derived CDR1 and CDR2 are LGHDT and YNNKEL (reference sequence). The CDR3 totals 14 residues.

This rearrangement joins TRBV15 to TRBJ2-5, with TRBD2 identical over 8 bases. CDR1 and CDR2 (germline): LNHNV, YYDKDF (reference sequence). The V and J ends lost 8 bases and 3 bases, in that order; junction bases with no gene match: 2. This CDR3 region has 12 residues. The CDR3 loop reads CATGAGEETQYF. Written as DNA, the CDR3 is TGTGCCACCGGAGCGGGAGAAGAGACCCAGTACTTC.

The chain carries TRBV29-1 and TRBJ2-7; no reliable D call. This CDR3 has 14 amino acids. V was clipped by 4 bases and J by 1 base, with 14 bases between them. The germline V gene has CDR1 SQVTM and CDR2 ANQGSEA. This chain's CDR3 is CSVVSGAASYEQYF. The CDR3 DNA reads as TGCAGCGTTGTATCAGGTGCCGCATCCTACGAGCAGTACTTC.

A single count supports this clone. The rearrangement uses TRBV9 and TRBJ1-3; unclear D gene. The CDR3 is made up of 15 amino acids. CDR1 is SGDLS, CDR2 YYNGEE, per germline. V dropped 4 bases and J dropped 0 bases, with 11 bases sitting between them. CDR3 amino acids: CASSPQDRSGNTIYF. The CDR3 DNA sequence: TGTGCCAGCAGCCCTCAGGATCGCTCTGGAAACACCATATATTTT.

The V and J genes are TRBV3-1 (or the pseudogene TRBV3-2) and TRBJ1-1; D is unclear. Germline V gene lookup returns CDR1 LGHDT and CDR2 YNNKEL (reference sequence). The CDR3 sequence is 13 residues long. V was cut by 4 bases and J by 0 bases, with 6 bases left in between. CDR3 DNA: TGTGCCAGCAGCCCTCGGGTGAACACTGAAGCTTTCTTT. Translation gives CASSPRVNTEAFF.

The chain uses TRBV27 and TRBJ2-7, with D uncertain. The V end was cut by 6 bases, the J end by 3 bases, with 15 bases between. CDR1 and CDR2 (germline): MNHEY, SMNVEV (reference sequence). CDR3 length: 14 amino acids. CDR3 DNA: TGTGCCAGCAGCACATACAAAAGGAGCTACGAGCAGTACTTC. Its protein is CASSTYKRSYEQYF.

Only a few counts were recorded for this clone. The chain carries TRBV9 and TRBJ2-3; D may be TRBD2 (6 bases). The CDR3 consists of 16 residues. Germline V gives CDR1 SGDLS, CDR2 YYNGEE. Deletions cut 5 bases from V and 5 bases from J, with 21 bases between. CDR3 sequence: CASSLTSNGWGDTQYF. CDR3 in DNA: TGTGCCAGCAGTCTGACTAGTAATGGATGGGGAGATACGCAGTATTTT.

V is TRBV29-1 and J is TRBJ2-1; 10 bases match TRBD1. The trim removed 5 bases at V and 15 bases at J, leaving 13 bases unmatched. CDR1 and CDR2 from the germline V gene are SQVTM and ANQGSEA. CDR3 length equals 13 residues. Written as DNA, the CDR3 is TGCAGCGTTCCGGGACAGGGGTCTTTTTTTCGGTTCTTC. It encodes CSVPGQGSFFRFF.

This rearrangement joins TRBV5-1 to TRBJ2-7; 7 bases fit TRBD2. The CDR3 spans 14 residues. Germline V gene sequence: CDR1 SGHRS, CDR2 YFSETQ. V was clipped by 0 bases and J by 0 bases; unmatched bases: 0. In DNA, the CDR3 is TGCGCCAGCAGCTTGGGCGGGGGCTCCTACGAGCAGTACTTC. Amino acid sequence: CASSLGGGSYEQYF.

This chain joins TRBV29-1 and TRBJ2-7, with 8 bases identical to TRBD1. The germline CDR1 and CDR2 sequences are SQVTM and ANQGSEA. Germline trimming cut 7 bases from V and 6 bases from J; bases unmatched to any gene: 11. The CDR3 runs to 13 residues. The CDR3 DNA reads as TGCAGCGCAGGAACCGGGACAGGCGGCGAGCAGTACTTC. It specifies CSAGTGTGGEQYF.

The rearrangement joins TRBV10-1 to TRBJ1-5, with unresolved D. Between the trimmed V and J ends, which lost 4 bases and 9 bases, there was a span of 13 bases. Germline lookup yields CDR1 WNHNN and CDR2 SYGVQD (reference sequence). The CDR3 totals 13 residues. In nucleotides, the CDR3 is TGCGCCAGCAGTGGGCACTACCTGGGGCCCCAGCATTTT. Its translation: CASSGHYLGPQHF.

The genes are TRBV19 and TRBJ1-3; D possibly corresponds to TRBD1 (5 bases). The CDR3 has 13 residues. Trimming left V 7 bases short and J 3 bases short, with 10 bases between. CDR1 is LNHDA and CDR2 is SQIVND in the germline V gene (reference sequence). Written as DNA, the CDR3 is TGTGCCAGTATGAGAGACAGTGGAAACACCATATATTTT. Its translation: CASMRDSGNTIYF.

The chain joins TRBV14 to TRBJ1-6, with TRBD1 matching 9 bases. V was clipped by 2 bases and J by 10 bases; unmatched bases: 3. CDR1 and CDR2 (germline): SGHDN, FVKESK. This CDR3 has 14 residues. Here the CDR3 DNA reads TGTGCCAGCAGCCAAAGAACAGGGGGCTCACCCCTCCACTTT. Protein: CASSQRTGGSPLHF.

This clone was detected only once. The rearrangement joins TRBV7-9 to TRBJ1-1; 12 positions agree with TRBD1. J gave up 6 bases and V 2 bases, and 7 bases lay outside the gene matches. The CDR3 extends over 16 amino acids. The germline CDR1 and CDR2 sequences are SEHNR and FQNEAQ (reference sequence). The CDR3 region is CASSLIGDRGLAEAFF. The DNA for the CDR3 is TGTGCCAGCAGCTTAATCGGGGACAGGGGGCTTGCTGAAGCTTTCTTT.

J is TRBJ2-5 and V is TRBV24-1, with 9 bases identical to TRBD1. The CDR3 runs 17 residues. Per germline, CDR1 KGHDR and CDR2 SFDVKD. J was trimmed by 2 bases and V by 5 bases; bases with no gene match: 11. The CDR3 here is CATSGPTGTGFQETQYF. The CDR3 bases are TGTGCCACCAGTGGCCCCACCGGGACAGGGTTTCAAGAGACCCAGTACTTC.

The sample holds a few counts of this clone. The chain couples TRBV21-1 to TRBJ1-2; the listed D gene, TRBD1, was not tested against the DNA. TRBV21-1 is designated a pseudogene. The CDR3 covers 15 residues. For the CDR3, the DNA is TGTGCCAGCAGCCCATTCCAGGGGAAGCCCTATGGCTACACCTTC. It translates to CASSPFQGKPYGYTF.

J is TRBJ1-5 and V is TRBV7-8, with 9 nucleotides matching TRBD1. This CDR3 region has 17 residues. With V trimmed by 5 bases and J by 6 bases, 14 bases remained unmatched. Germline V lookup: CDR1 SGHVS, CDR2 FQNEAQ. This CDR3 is CASSPRQGERGSQPQHF. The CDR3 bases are TGTGCCAGCAGCCCCAGACAGGGGGAGCGTGGGAGTCAGCCCCAGCATTTT.

In DNA, the CDR3 is TGTGCCATCAGTGAGGCCACCAGGACCGGGGAGCTGTTTTTT. Translating gives CAISEATRTGELFF. The chain employs TRBV10-3 and TRBJ2-2; no clear D gene. Trimming cost V 2 bases and J 5 bases, with 9 bases left between them. The CDR3 is 14 residues long. Germline V gives CDR1 ENHRY, CDR2 SYGVKD.

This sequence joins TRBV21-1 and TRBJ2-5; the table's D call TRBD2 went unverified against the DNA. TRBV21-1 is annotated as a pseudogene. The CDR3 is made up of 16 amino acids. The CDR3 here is CASSKGRNSGQETQYF. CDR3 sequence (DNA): TGTGCCAGCAGCAAAGGGAGGAATAGCGGCCAAGAGACCCAGTACTTC.

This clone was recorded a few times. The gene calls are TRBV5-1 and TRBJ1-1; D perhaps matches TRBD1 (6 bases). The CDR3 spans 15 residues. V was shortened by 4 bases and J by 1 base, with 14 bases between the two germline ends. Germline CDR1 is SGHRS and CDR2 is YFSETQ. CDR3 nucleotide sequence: TGCGCCAGCAGCAAAGACAGGTTCTCGAACACTGAAGCTTTCTTT. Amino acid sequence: CASSKDRFSNTEAFF.

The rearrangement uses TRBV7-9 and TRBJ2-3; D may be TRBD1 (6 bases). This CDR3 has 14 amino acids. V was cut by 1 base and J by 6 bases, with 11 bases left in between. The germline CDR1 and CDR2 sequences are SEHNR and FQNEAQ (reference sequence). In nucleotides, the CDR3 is TGTGCCAGCAGCTTAGGGACAGATGGGGATACGCAGTATTTT. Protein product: CASSLGTDGDTQYF.

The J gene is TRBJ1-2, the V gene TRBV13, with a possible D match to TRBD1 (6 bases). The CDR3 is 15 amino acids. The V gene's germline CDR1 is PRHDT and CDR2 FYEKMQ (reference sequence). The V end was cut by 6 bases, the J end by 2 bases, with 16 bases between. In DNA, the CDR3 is TGTGCCAGCAGTAGAGACATCGACAGGAACTATGGCTACACCTTC. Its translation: CASSRDIDRNYGYTF.

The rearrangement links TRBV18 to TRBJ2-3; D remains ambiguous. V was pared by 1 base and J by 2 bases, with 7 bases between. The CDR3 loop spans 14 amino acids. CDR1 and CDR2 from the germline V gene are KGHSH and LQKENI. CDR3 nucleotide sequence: TGTGCCAGCTCACCACGGCCACACACAGATACGCAGTATTTT. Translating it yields CASSPRPHTDTQYF. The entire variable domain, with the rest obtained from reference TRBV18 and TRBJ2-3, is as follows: NAGVMQNPRHLVRRRGQEARLRCSPMKGHSHVYWYRQLPEEGLKFMVYLQKENIIDESGMPKERFSAEFPKEGPSILRIQQVVRGDSAAYFCASSPRPHTDTQYFGPGTRLTVL.

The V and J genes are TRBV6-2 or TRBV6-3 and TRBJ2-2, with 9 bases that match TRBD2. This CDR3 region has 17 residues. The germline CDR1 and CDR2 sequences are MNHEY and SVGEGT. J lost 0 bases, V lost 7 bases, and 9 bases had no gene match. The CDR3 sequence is CASTPGSGRTNTGELFF. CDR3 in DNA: TGTGCCAGCACCCCTGGTAGCGGGAGAACGAACACCGGGGAGCTGTTTTTT.